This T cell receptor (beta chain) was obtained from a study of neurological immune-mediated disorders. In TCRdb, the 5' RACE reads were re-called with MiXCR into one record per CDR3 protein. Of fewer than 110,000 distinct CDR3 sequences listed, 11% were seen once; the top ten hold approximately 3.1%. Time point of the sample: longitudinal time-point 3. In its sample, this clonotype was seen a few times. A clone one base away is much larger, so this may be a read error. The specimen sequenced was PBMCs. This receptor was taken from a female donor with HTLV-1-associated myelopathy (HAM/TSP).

CDR3 coding DNA: TGCGCCAGCAGCTTTGATCCCGCCCGGGGCCGTGAGCAGTACTTC. Its translation is CASSFDPARGREQYF. The rearrangement uses TRBV5-1 and TRBJ2-7; D assignment may be TRBD1 or TRBD2 (5 bases each). This CDR3 is 15 amino acids long. The germline V and J ends were trimmed by 2 bases and 7 bases, with 19 bases remaining between them. Looked up from germline, CDR1 is SGHRS and CDR2 is YFSETQ.